These 3 T cell receptor beta chains share one sample of origin, sequenced in a study of shared clonotypes between healthy human individuals. TCRdb's copy holds only in-frame clones and misses some; the assay was immunoSEQ multiplex PCR. Here the sample spans millions of clones, more than 85% being singletons. CD45RO-negative cells were positively selected for CCR7, leaving out terminally differentiated effector memory CD45RA+ cells. Specimen: naive CD8+ T cells from PBMCs. Source of these receptors: a man in his late teens or twenties in good health. Some clones in this sample may be carry-over from other donors' samples.

The CDR3 protein is CSVSTGDYQPQHF. DNA for the CDR3: TGCAGCGTCTCTACAGGGGACTATCAGCCCCAGCATTTT. This rearrangement joins TRBV29-1 to TRBJ1-5; 7 bases match TRBD1. Germline loops: CDR1 SQVTM, CDR2 ANQGSEA. The CDR3 extends over 13 amino acids. V lost 6 bases, J lost 5 bases, and 7 bases stayed unmatched.

The J gene is TRBJ2-2, the V gene TRBV5-1, with D tentatively TRBD1 (5 bases). V was trimmed by 2 bases and J by 1 base, leaving 9 bases between them. The CDR3 loop spans 15 amino acids. CDR1 and CDR2 from the germline V gene are SGHRS and YFSETQ. CDR3: CASSLKQVNTGELFF. CDR3 DNA: TGCGCCAGCAGCTTAAAACAGGTGAACACCGGGGAGCTGTTTTTT. Using reference TRBV5-1 and TRBJ2-2 for the parts outside the CDR3, the full variable domain is KAGVTQTPRYLIKTRGQQVTLSCSPISGHRSVSWYQQTPGQGLQFLFEYFSETQRNKGNFPGRFSGRQFSNSRSEMNVSTLELGDSALYLCASSLKQVNTGELFFGEGSRLTVL.

The chain combines TRBV9 with TRBJ1-2; possible D gene TRBD1, 5 bases. The CDR3 extends over 15 amino acids. CDR1 and CDR2 from the germline V gene are SGDLS and YYNGEE. Trimming removed 3 bases from V and 6 bases from J, with 18 bases in between. CDR3 sequence: CASSGHLQAHDGYTF. DNA of the CDR3: TGTGCCAGCAGCGGACATTTACAGGCCCATGATGGCTACACCTTC.